This entry lists 29 T cell receptor beta chains sequenced from one sample in a study of CD8+CD57+ T cells in acquired aplastic anemia. Notes on the study in general: Patient CD8+CD57+ cells had less diversity than total CD4+ and CD8+ pools.

Sequenced patients had shown CD8+CD57+ cell expansion by flow cytometry. Using genomic DNA as the template, TCR beta VDJ and CDR3 profiling was carried out. MiXCR, run by TCRdb on the reads, gives a single entry per CDR3 protein. The sample lists more than 15,000 distinct CDR3 sequences, less than 45% occurring once. These receptors' targets are unknown. Sequenced: CD8+CD57+ T cells sorted from PBMCs. Stated subset: bead-enriched CD8+CD57+ effector memory T cells from SAA patients. The receptors were sampled from a human donor with aplastic anemia.

This clonotype has ten or more counts. This chain joins TRBV12-3 or TRBV12-4 and TRBJ2-1; 9 bases fit TRBD1. After removal of 4 bases from V and 1 base from J, the junction contained 5 bases not matched to a gene. The CDR3 spans 16 residues. CDR3 in amino acids: CASSSGQGKSYNEQFF. The CDR3 DNA is TGTGCCAGCAGTTCTGGACAGGGGAAGTCCTACAATGAGCAGTTCTTC.

This clonotype came up a few times. This chain uses TRBV5-6 with TRBJ1-5, with D possibly being TRBD1 (5 bases). Per the germline V gene, CDR1 is SGHDT and CDR2 is YYEEEE. CDR3 length: 15 amino acids. The V end was cut by 2 bases, the J end by 4 bases, with 13 bases between. This CDR3 reads CASSLSGLYNQPQHF. The CDR3 DNA sequence: TGTGCCAGCAGCTTATCAGGGTTATATAATCAGCCCCAGCATTTT. Full variable domain (outside the CDR3, taken from reference TRBV5-6 and TRBJ1-5): DAGVTQSPTHLIKTRGQQVTLRCSPKSGHDTVSWYQQALGQGPQFIFQYYEEEERQRGNFPDRFSGHQFPNYSSELNVNALLLGDSALYLCASSLSGLYNQPQHFGDGTRLSIL.

The V call is TRBV5-1, the J call TRBJ1-1; D is uncertain. The length of the CDR3 is 14 residues. Germline CDR1 is SGHRS and CDR2 is YFSETQ. Trimming removed 1 base at V and 1 base at J, with 8 bases between. Here the CDR3 reads CASSLTVGNTEAFF. In DNA form, the CDR3 reads TGCGCCAGCAGCTTGACAGTGGGGAACACTGAAGCTTTCTTT.

V usage is TRBV2 and J usage is TRBJ2-1, with D maybe TRBD2 (5 bases). The CDR3 is 15 residues long. Trimming stripped 7 bases from V and 3 bases from J, with 16 bases between. The germline gives CDR1 SNHLY, CDR2 FYNNEI. CDR3 in DNA: TGTGCCAGCACTCCAGACGGGGTATTCTACAATGAGCAGTTCTTC. Protein sequence: CASTPDGVFYNEQFF.

The chain couples TRBV14 to TRBJ1-2; no clear D. V shed 4 bases and J shed 8 bases, with 17 bases lying between them. The CDR3 runs 14 residues. The V gene's germline CDR1 is SGHDN and CDR2 FVKESK. The CDR3 loop reads CASSLAVDRLGYTF. CDR3 sequence (DNA): TGTGCCAGCAGCCTGGCGGTAGACCGATTGGGCTACACCTTC. The full variable domain, with the rest looked up from reference TRBV14 and TRBJ1-2, is EAGVTQFPSHSVIEKGQTVTLRCDPISGHDNLYWYRRVMGKEIKFLLHFVKESKQDESGMPNNRFLAERTGGTYSTLKVQPAELEDSGVYFCASSLAVDRLGYTFGSGTRLTVV.

In the case of this clonotype: Here the CDR3 omits its conserved ending phenylalanine or tryptophan, so a read error is the likely source. The gene calls are TRBV10-1 and TRBJ2-1; maybe TRBD1 (6 bases). This CDR3 spans 16 amino acids. V was trimmed by 0 bases and J by 7 bases, leaving 16 bases between them. Germline loops: CDR1 WNHNN, CDR2 SYGVQD (reference sequence). DNA of the CDR3: TGCGCCAGCAGTGAGTCGAGGGGAAGGGGGTCGAATGAGCAGTTCCTC. Translating it yields CASSESRGRGSNEQFL.

This clonotype occurred a few times. This chain joins TRBV20-1 and TRBJ1-1; no reliable D call. The germline V gene has CDR1 DFQATT and CDR2 SNEGSKA (reference sequence). The CDR3 extends over 12 amino acids. V was cut by 4 bases and J by 3 bases, with 9 bases left in between. DNA of the CDR3: TGCAGTGCTAAACAGTCGGACACTGAAGCTTTCTTT. This gives the protein CSAKQSDTEAFF.

In its sample, this clonotype was seen many times. The V and J genes are TRBV6-2 or TRBV6-3 and TRBJ2-7, with TRBD2 matching 14 bases. The CDR3 runs to 16 residues. V dropped 0 bases and J dropped 5; count of bases not matched to a gene: 3. CDR1 is MNHEY and CDR2 is SVGEGT in the germline V gene. The chain's CDR3 is CASSYSTSGGANEQYF. The DNA for the CDR3 is TGTGCCAGCAGTTACTCGACTAGCGGGGGGGCTAACGAGCAGTACTTC.

The genes are TRBV6-1 and TRBJ2-7; D unclear. V was shortened by 4 bases and J by 0 bases, with 7 bases between the two germline ends. CDR3 length equals 13 residues. CDR1 is MNHNS, CDR2 SASEGT, per germline. The CDR3 spells CASSVVGSYEQYF. CDR3 DNA: TGTGCCAGCAGTGTGGTCGGCTCCTACGAGCAGTACTTC.

This clonotype was observed many times. This chain connects TRBV20-1 to TRBJ2-7; D gene uncertain. V was pared by 1 base and J by 3 bases, with 4 bases between. This CDR3 comprises 11 residues. CDR1 is DFQATT and CDR2 is SNEGSKA in the germline V gene (reference sequence). In DNA, the CDR3 is TGCAGTGCTAGAGCAGACTACGAGCAGTACTTC. Translating it yields CSARADYEQYF.

At least ten counts were recorded for this clonotype. J is TRBJ2-7 and V is TRBV10-2; no clear D. The V and J ends lost 0 bases and 3 bases respectively, with 6 bases between them. The CDR3 has 13 amino acids. The germline V gene encodes CDR1 WSHSY and CDR2 SAAADI. CDR3 bases: TGCGCCAGCAGTGAGTCGGGTTTCTACGAGCAGTACTTC. Translating gives CASSESGFYEQYF.

A few counts support this clonotype. The chain links TRBV19 to TRBJ2-2, with D unclear. The CDR3 length is 14 residues. The V end was cut by 5 bases, the J end by 3 bases, with 10 bases between. CDR1 is LNHDA, CDR2 SQIVND, per germline (reference sequence). The CDR3 sequence is CASSAWQYTGELFF. The CDR3 nucleotides are TGTGCCAGTAGTGCATGGCAGTACACCGGGGAGCTGTTTTTT.

The rearrangement uses TRBV6-1 and TRBJ2-7; D gene ambiguous. The CDR3 runs to 12 residues. In germline, CDR1 is MNHNS, CDR2 SASEGT. Trimming removed 5 bases from V and 4 bases from J, with 9 bases in between. The CDR3 sequence: CASSIVRYEQYF. The CDR3 DNA is TGTGCCAGCAGTATAGTAAGATACGAGCAGTACTTC.

The sample holds many counts of this clonotype. The rearrangement uses TRBV7-2 and TRBJ2-1; 13 bases are a match to TRBD2. The CDR3 is made up of 17 amino acids. With 4 bases clipped from V and 7 bases from J, the junction kept 10 bases outside the gene matches. Germline CDR1 is SGHTA and CDR2 is FQGNSA. The CDR3 loop is CASSSPRTSGGSNEQFF. As DNA, the CDR3 is TGTGCCAGCAGCTCCCCACGGACTAGCGGGGGATCAAATGAGCAGTTCTTC. The entire variable domain, with the rest obtained from reference TRBV7-2 and TRBJ2-1, is as follows: GAGVSQSPSNKVTEKGKDVELRCDPISGHTALYWYRQSLGQGLEFLIYFQGNSAPDKSGLPSDRFSAERTGGSVSTLTIQRTQQEDSAVYLCASSSPRTSGGSNEQFFGPGTRLTVL.

This clonotype was counted a single time. The rearrangement joins TRBV25-1 to TRBJ2-1; TRBD1 is a possible D gene (6 bases). CDR3 length: 15 residues. Germline V lookup: CDR1 MGHDK, CDR2 SYGVNS. V was trimmed by 6 bases and J by 7 bases, leaving 19 bases between them. CDR3 protein: CASSQGGRAGNEQFF. CDR3 DNA: TGTGCCAGCAGCCAAGGGGGACGTGCAGGGAATGAGCAGTTCTTC.

This clonotype appeared many times. The rearrangement joins TRBV7-3 to TRBJ2-7; D is unresolved. The germline CDR1 and CDR2 sequences are SGHTA and FQGTGA. The CDR3 is made up of 16 amino acids. V was shortened by 5 bases and J by 3 bases, with 20 bases between the two germline ends. CDR3 region: CASSPDTASHGYEQYF. DNA of the CDR3: TGTGCCAGCAGCCCCGACACAGCAAGCCATGGCTACGAGCAGTACTTC.

The CDR3 sequence is CSAWGRQENTEAFF. In DNA, the CDR3 is TGCAGCGCCTGGGGTCGGCAGGAGAACACTGAAGCTTTCTTT. This chain links TRBV29-1 with TRBJ1-1, with D unresolved. V was cut by 7 bases and J by 1 base, with 16 bases left in between. The CDR3 spans 14 residues. Germline CDR1 SQVTM, CDR2 ANQGSEA.

The J gene is TRBJ2-7, the V gene TRBV2, with a possible D match to TRBD2 (5 bases). Germline loops: CDR1 SNHLY, CDR2 FYNNEI. With 7 bases removed from V and 2 bases from J, the gap between germline ends came to 15 bases. The CDR3 length is 14 residues. The DNA of the CDR3 is TGTGCCAGCACGTCCAACACCGGGGCCTACGAGCAGTACTTC. Translating it yields CASTSNTGAYEQYF. Filled out from reference TRBV2 and TRBJ2-7, the complete variable domain reads EPEVTQTPSHQVTQMGQEVILRCVPISNHLYFYWYRQILGQKVEFLVSFYNNEISEKSEIFDDQFSVERPDGSNFTLKIRSTKLEDSAMYFCASTSNTGAYEQYFGPGTRLTVT.

J is TRBJ1-4 and V is TRBV2; the D gene is possibly TRBD1 (5 bases). The CDR3 covers 13 residues. Germline CDR1 and CDR2: SNHLY and FYNNEI. Trimming cost V 8 bases and J 5 bases, with 12 bases left between them. The CDR3 DNA reads TGTGCCAGCGGGGGGTCAGGGAATGAAAAACTGTTTTTT. Its translation: CASGGSGNEKLFF.

The rearrangement joins TRBV15 to TRBJ1-1; 10 nucleotides match TRBD1. The CDR3 has 18 residues. V was pared by 2 bases and J by 4 bases, with 13 bases of the junction left unmatched. Per germline, CDR1 LNHNV and CDR2 YYDKDF (reference sequence). CDR3 bases: TGTGCCACCAGCAGACCATTTCCGGGACAGGGGCCGGGCACTGAAGCTTTCTTT. Its translation is CATSRPFPGQGPGTEAFF.

This clonotype was seen only a few times. The chain links TRBV20-1 to TRBJ2-5; possibly TRBD1 for D (6 bases). The CDR3 length is 12 residues. V was shortened by 6 bases and J by 5 bases, with 13 bases between the two germline ends. In germline, CDR1 is DFQATT, CDR2 SNEGSKA (reference sequence). CDR3 in DNA: TGCAGTGCAGTAGGCCAGGGGGAGACCCAGTACTTC. As protein: CSAVGQGETQYF.

There are a few counts of this clonotype. The gene calls are TRBV4-1 and TRBJ1-1; a weak D match, TRBD1 (5 bases). In germline, CDR1 is MGHRA, CDR2 YSYEKL. Trimming cost V 0 bases and J 3 bases, with 8 bases left between them. The CDR3 has 14 amino acids. For the CDR3, the DNA is TGCGCCAGCAGCCAAGACAGGGAATACACTGAAGCTTTCTTT. Translating it yields CASSQDREYTEAFF.

J is TRBJ1-4 and V is TRBV2; maybe TRBD1 (5 bases). The ends were cut back, 8 bases at V and 4 bases at J, with 17 bases in the middle. The CDR3 contains 15 residues. Germline V gene lookup returns CDR1 SNHLY and CDR2 FYNNEI. The CDR3 loop is CASQRGAAFNEKLFF. The CDR3 DNA reads TGTGCCAGCCAAAGGGGAGCGGCTTTTAATGAAAAACTGTTTTTT.

The V and J genes are TRBV27 and TRBJ1-3; D remains unclear. The germline V gene encodes CDR1 MNHEY and CDR2 SMNVEV (reference sequence). The V and J ends lost 3 bases and 4 bases respectively, with 7 bases between them. CDR3 length: 13 amino acids. Here the CDR3 DNA reads TGTGCCAGCAGTTTTGGGGAAGGAAACACCATATATTTT. The encoded protein is CASSFGEGNTIYF.

This clonotype has only a few counts. The CDR3 sequence is CASSLSGEYNEQFF. Here the CDR3 DNA reads TGTGCCAGCAGCTTATCCGGGGAGTACAATGAGCAGTTCTTC. The J gene is TRBJ2-1, the V gene TRBV7-3; a possible D gene is TRBD2 (5 bases). The CDR3 runs to 14 residues. V shed 2 bases and J shed 4 bases, with 9 bases lying between them. Germline CDR1 is SGHTA and CDR2 is FQGTGA.

For this clonotype: The junction and the germline gene differ at one end; a read error may be behind it. The chain recombines TRBV12-5 with TRBJ2-3; the match to TRBD2 covers 13 bases. This CDR3 has 17 residues. Per germline, CDR1 LGHNT and CDR2 FRNRAP. CDR3 DNA: TGTGCTAGTGGTCCGGACCGACTAGCGGGAGGAGGGGATATGCAGTATTTT. It codes for CASGPDRLAGGGDMQYF.

This clonotype was seen a few times. J is TRBJ2-7 and V is TRBV20-1; 10 positions agree with TRBD2. Trimming removed 4 bases from V and 7 bases from J; junction bases left unmatched: 10. From germline, CDR1 is DFQATT and CDR2 SNEGSKA (reference sequence). This CDR3 is built from 14 residues. Written as DNA, the CDR3 is TGCAGTGCTAATTACGAGCGGGGGGGACGGGAGCAGTACTTC. Translation: CSANYERGGREQYF.

The genes are TRBV7-2 and TRBJ1-6; D is unclear. The CDR3 extends over 13 amino acids. CDR1 SGHTA and CDR2 FQGNSA come from the germline V gene. V was cut by 6 bases and J by 8 bases, with 11 bases left in between. The CDR3 here is CASRSHTDSPLHF. CDR3 nucleotide sequence: TGTGCCAGCAGGAGCCACACTGATTCACCCCTCCACTTT.

This rearrangement joins TRBV3-1 to TRBJ2-7, with TRBD2 matching over 7 bases. V was pared by 0 bases and J by 6 bases, with 11 bases of the junction left unmatched. CDR1 and CDR2 from the germline V gene are LGHDT and YNNKEL (reference sequence). The CDR3 runs to 16 residues. CDR3 in amino acids: CASSQEFWEGRAEQYF. The CDR3 region has the DNA TGTGCCAGCAGCCAAGAGTTTTGGGAGGGGCGCGCCGAGCAGTACTTC.